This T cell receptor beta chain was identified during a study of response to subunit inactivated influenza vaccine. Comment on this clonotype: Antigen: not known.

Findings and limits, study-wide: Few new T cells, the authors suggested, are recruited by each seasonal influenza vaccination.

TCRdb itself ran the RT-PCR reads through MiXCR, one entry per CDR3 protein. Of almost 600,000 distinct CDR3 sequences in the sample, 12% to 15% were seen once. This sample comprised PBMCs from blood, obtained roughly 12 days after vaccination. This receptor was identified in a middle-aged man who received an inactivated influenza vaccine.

CDR3 protein: CASSVGTGWETQYF. CDR3 bases: TGTGCCAGCAGTGTGGGGACAGGGTGGGAGACCCAGTACTTC. The rearrangement uses TRBV12-3 or TRBV12-4 and TRBJ2-5; 9 bases are shared with TRBD1. The junction had 6 bases not matched to a gene; V was cut back by 5 bases and J by 5 bases. This CDR3 is built from 14 residues.